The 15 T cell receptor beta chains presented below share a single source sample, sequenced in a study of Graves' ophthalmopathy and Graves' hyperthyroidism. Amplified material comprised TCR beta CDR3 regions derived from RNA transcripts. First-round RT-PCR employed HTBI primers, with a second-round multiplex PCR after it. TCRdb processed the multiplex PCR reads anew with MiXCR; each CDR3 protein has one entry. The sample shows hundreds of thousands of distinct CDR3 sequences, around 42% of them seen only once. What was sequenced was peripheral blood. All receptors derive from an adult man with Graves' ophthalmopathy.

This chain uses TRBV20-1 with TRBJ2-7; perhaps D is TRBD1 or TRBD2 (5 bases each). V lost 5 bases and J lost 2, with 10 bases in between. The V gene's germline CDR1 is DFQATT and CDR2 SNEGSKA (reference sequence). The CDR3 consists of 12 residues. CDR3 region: CSARDHPYEQYF. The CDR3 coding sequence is TGCAGTGCTCGGGACCACCCCTACGAGCAGTACTTC.

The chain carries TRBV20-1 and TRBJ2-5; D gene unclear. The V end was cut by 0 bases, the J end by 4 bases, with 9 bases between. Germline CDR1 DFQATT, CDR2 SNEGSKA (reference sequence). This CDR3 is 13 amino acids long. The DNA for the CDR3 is TGCAGTGCTAGAGACCCACAGAGAGAGACCCAGTACTTC. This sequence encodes CSARDPQRETQYF.

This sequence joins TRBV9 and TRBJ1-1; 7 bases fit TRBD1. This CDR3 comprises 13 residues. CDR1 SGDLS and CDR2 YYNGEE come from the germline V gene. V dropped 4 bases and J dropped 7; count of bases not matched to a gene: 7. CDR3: CASSLGQSFEAFF. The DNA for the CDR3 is TGTGCCAGCAGCCTGGGACAGAGTTTTGAAGCTTTCTTT.

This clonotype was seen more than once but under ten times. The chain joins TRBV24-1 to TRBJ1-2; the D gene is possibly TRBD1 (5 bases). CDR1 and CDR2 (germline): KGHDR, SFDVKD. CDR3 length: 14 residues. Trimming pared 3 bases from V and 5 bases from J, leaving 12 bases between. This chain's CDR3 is CATSDVGTFYGYTF. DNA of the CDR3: TGTGCCACCAGTGATGTAGGGACTTTTTATGGCTACACCTTC.

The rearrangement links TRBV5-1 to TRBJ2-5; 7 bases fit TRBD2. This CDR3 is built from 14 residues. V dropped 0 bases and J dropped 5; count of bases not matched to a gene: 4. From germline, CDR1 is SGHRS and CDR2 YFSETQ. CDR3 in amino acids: CASSLVLGGETQYF. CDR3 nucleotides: TGCGCCAGCAGCTTGGTGCTGGGAGGGGAGACCCAGTACTTC. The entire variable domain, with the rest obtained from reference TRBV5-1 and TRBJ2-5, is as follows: KAGVTQTPRYLIKTRGQQVTLSCSPISGHRSVSWYQQTPGQGLQFLFEYFSETQRNKGNFPGRFSGRQFSNSRSEMNVSTLELGDSALYLCASSLVLGGETQYFGPGTRLLVL.

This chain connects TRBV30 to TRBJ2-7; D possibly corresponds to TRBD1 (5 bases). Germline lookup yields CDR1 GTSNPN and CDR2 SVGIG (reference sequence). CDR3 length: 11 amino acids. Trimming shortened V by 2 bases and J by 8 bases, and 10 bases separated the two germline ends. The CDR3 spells CAWSYRFKQYF. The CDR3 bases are TGTGCCTGGAGTTACAGGTTCAAGCAGTACTTC. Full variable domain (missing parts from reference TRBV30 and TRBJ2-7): SQTIHQWPATLVQPVGSPLSLECTVEGTSNPNLYWYRQAAGRGLQLLFYSVGIGQISSEVPQNLSASRPQDRQFILSSKKLLLSDSGFYLCAWSYRFKQYFGPGTRLTVT.

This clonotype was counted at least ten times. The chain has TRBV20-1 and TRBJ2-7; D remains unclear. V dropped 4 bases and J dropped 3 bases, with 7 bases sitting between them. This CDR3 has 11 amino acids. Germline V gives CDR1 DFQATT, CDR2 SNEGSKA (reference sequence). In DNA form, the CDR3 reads TGCAGTGCTAAACTGAGCTACGAGCAGTACTTC. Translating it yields CSAKLSYEQYF.

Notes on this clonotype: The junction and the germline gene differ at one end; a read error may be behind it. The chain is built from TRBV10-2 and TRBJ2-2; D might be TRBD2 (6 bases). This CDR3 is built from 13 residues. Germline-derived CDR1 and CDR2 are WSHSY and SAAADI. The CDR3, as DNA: TGTGCCAGCAGTGGGGGGATCACCGGGGAGCTGTTTTTT. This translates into CASSGGITGELFF.

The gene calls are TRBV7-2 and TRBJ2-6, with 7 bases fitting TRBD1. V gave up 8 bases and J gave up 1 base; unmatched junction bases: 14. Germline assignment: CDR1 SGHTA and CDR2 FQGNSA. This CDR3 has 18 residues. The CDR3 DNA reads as TGTGCCAGCGGCGAAAGGTGGACAGGCTTATCTGGGGCCAACGTCCTGACTTTC. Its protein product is CASGERWTGLSGANVLTF.

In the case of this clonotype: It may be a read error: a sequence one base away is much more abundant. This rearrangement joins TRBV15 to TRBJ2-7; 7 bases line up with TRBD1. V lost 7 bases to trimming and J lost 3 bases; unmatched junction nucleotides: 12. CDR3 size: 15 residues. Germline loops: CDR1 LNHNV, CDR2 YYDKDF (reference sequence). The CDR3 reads CATNRTGQLGYEQYF. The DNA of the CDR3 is TGTGCCACCAACCGTACGGGACAGCTAGGCTACGAGCAGTACTTC.

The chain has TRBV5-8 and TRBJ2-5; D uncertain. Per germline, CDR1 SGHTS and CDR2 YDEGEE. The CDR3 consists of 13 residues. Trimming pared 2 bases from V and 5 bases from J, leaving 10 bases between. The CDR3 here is CASSLVGWETQYF. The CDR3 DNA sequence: TGTGCCAGCAGCTTAGTGGGTTGGGAGACCCAGTACTTC.

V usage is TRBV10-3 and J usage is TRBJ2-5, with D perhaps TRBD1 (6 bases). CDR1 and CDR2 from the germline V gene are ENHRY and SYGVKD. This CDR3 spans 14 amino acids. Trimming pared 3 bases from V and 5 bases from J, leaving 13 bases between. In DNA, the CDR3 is TGTGCCATCAGTGACCAGGGGCGGCGGGAGACCCAGTACTTC. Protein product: CAISDQGRRETQYF.

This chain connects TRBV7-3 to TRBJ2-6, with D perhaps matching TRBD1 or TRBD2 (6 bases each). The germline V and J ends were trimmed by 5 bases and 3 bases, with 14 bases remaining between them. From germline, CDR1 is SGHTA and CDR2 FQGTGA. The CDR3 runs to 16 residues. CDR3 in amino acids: CASSRVGGNGANVLTF. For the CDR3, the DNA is TGTGCCAGCAGCCGAGTCGGGGGCAATGGGGCCAACGTCCTGACTTTC.

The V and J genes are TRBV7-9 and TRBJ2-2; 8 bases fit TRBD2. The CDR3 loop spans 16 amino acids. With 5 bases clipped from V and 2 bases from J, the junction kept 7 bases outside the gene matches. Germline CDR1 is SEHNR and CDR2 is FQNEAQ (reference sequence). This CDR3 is CASSPWAGGNTGELFF. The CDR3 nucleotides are TGTGCCAGCAGCCCCTGGGCGGGGGGAAACACCGGGGAGCTGTTTTTT.

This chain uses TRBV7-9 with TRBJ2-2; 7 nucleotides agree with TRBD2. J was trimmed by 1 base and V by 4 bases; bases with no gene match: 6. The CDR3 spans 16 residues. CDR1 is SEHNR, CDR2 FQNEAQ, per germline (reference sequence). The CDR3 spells CASSSRSGLNTGELFF. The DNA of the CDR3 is TGTGCCAGCAGCTCCCGTAGCGGGCTGAACACCGGGGAGCTGTTTTTT.